The clone carrying this TCR beta chain was recorded many times. One entry per CDR3 protein, called by TCRdb with MiXCR from the RT-PCR reads. In the table there are hundreds of thousands of distinct CDR3 sequences, 14% of which are singletons. V was cut by 1 base and J by 7 bases, with 10 bases left in between. The CDR3 sequence is 12 residues long. Germline assignment: CDR1 DFQATT and CDR2 SNEGSKA (reference sequence). This chain connects TRBV20-1 to TRBJ1-2; possible D gene TRBD1, 5 bases. The receptor was isolated from a female donor in good health, serving as a healthy control. The sequenced sample consisted of memory CD4+ T cells from blood. The CDR3 nucleotides read TGCAGTGCTAGAGTTGGGGGGTTTGGCTACACCTTC. Residues: CSARVGGFGYTF.